The T cell receptor (beta chain) under discussion was sequenced for a study of blood T cells in healthy people across ages (dated by TCRdb to the mid-2010s). With regard to the full study: In model experiments, template switching captured about one uniquely barcoded TCR beta cDNA molecule for every two T cells. The study measured age-related changes in TCR beta repertoire diversity using deep sequencing normalized with unique cDNA molecular identifiers. The donors were divided into four age groups: young (average around 15 years), middle-aged (roughly 40), aged (approximately 64) and long-lived (around 87). To avoid experimental bias, donors of different ages were spread randomly across the sequencing lanes. For two donors (one aged 18 to 29 and one aged 80 or older), the study analyzed two additional independent replicas of 1 million unique cDNA reads from the same blood draw.

Receptor amplification or capture employed 5' RACE. Sequencer: Illumina HiSeq 2500. A second PCR of roughly 6 to 11 cycles was run with a J-beta primer mix and a sample-barcoded 5' primer. A unique molecular identifier was introduced onto each TCR beta cDNA molecule by a template-switch 5' adaptor carrying 12 random nucleotides. At least 2.5 million CDR3-containing paired-end reads were obtained from each sample. All of the RNA was converted into first-strand cDNA using the Mint cDNA synthesis kit, with a TRBC-specific oligonucleotide serving as the primer. Following uracil-DNA glycosylase treatment, a first 18-cycle PCR with universal primers M1SS and BC2_uni_R was performed on all cDNA. In the original analysis: Normalization of each sample was performed by random selection of 1 million high-quality reads, each carrying a distinct molecular identifier. Reads with shared molecular identifiers were discarded instead of being binned into consensus sequences. MiTCR, with a Q25 quality threshold and the strictest error-elimination algorithm, was used for CDR3 identification, clonotype clustering and error correction. A nonparametric unseen species model using Euler transformation provided a lower-bound estimate of total TCR beta diversity. TCRdb trimmed the raw reads at Q25, called clones with MiXCR and kept productive beta chains. Every CDR3 protein is listed once, alongside the most common genes and DNA of its rows. The V and J calls reflect TCRdb's pipeline rather than the authors' work. In all, the sample holds about 640,000 distinct CDR3 sequences, and approximately 59% of those were seen once. The ten largest clonotypes hold over 30% of the sample.

The paper as a whole reports these results and caveats: Because profiling used bulk unsorted PBMCs, naive and antigen-experienced compartments could not be compared conclusively. Compared with the aged group, more naive CD4+ T cells, fewer expanded clones and increased TCR diversity were shown by the long-lived group, suggesting age selection. Donor CMV infection status was unknown, potentially confounding age-related changes in expanded clonotypes. Total diversity estimates from one million sequenced T cells were considered lower bounds and underestimates. Observed TCR beta diversity per million T cells fell roughly linearly with age, and a significant reduction was already apparent by age approximately 40. A strong correlation was found between observed TCR beta diversity and the percentage of naive T cells measured by flow cytometry.

V was cut back by 6 bases and J by 5 bases, leaving a gap of 16 bases between them. The germline V gene gives CDR1 as SGHTA and CDR2 as FQGNSA. Spanning cysteine to phenylalanine, the CDR3 consists of 14 amino acids. Only the CDR3 portion is preserved as DNA: 42 bases, with reading frame beginning at the first base. This clonotype was counted many times. Its antigen has not been determined. Base qualities are missing; no much larger clone stands one base away. Donors were 39 systemically healthy Caucasian individuals from Russia aged roughly 6 to 100 years. Approximately 9 milliliters of peripheral blood were collected from each donor into EDTA-treated Vacutainer tubes. Ficoll-Paque density-gradient centrifugation was used to isolate PBMCs, with at least 6.5 million per sample. Total RNA, at least 6 micrograms per sample, was extracted from PBMCs with Trizol reagent. For every donor, an aliquot of PBMCs went through flow cytometry to measure the percentages of naive CD45RAhigh/CD27high T cells.

The receptor's source is a man aged 60-69 years in good health. The material sequenced was blood. The chain is encoded by TRBV7-2 joined to TRBJ2-5, and TRBD2 may be the D gene, going by 6 matching bases. CDR3 region: CASSSRDPGETQYF. The nucleotide sequence is TGTGCCAGCAGTTCGCGGGACCCTGGGGAGACCCAGTACTTC.